This T cell receptor (beta chain) came from a study of blood T cell repertoires in COVID-19. The data were produced by immunoSEQ multiplex PCR, yet TCRdb's version contains in-frame clones alone and is incomplete. The sample shows 18,000 or so clones, roughly 88% of them seen only once. The length of the CDR3 is 14 residues. Germline lookup yields CDR1 SGHAT and CDR2 FQNNGV. Deletions cut 6 bases from V and 2 bases from J, with 14 bases between. Material for sequencing was peripheral blood. This sequence was found in a man in his forties with active COVID-19. The chain is built from TRBV11-2 and TRBJ2-7; a weak D match, TRBD1 (6 bases). In DNA form, the CDR3 reads TGTGCCAGCAGACGCCCGGGACAAACCTACGAGCAGTACTTC. It yields the protein CASRRPGQTYEQYF.